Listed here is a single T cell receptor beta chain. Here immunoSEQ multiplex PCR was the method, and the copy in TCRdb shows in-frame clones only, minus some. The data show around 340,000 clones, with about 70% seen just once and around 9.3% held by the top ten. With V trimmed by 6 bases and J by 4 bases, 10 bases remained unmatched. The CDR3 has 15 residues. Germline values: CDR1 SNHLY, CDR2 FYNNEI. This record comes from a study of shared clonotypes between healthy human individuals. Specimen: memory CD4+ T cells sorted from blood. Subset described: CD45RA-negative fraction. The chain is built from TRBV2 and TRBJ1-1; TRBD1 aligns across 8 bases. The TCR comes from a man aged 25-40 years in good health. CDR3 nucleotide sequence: TGTGCCAGCAGCGACGTGACAGGGGTTCGCACTGAAGCTTTCTTT. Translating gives CASSDVTGVRTEAFF.